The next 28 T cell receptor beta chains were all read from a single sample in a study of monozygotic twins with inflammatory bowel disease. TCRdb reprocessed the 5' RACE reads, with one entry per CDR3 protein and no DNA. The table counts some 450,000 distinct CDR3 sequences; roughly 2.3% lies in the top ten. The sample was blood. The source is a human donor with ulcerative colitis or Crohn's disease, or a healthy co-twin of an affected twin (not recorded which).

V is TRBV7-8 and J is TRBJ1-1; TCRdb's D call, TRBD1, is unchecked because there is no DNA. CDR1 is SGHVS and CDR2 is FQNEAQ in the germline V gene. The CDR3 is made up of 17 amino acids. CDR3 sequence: CASSLWDRGRLNTEAFF.

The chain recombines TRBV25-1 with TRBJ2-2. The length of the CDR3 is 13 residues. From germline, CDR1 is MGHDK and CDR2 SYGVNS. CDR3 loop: CASSESKTGELFF.

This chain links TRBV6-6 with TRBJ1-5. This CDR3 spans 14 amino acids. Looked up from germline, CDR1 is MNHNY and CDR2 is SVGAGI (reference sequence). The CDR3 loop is CASSYTFGNQPQHF.

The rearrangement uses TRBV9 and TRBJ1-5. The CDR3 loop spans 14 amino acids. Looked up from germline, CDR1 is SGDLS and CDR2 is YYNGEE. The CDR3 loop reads CASSVGGLNQPQHF.

CDR3 loop: CASSLIGAGELFF. The chain is built from TRBV11-2 and TRBJ2-2. The CDR3 extends over 13 amino acids. Germline assignment: CDR1 SGHAT and CDR2 FQNNGV.

The CDR3 loop is CASSLRGDNEQFF. The V call is TRBV7-3, the J call TRBJ2-1; the D call of TRBD1 rests on TCRdb alone, since no DNA is present to check it. Germline CDR1 SGHTA, CDR2 FQGTGA. The CDR3 covers 13 residues. Based on the CDR3 plus reference TRBV7-3 and TRBJ2-1, the full variable domain is GAGVSQTPSNKVTEKGKYVELRCDPISGHTALYWYRQSLGQGPEFLIYFQGTGAADDSGLPNDRFFAVRPEGSVSTLKIQRTERGDSAVYLCASSLRGDNEQFFGPGTRLTVL.

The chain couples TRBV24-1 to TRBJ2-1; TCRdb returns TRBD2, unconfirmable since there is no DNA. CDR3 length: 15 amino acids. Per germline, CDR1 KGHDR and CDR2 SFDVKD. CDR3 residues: CATSVGTSGGDEQFF.

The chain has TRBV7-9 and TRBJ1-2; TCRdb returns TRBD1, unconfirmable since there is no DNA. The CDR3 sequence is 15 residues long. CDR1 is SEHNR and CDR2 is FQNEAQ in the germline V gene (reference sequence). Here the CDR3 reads CASSFLGRTDRGYTF.

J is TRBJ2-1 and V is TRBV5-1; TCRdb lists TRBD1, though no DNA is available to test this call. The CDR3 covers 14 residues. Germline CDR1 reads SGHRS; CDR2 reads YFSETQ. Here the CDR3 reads CASSPQGGKNEQFF.

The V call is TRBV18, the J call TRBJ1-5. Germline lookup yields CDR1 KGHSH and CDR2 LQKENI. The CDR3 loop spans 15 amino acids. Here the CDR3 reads CASSLNGRGREPQHF.

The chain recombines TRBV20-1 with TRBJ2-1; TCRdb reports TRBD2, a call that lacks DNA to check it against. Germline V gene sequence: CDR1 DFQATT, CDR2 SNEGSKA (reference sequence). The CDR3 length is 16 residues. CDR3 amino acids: CSARRTSGKIYNEQFF.

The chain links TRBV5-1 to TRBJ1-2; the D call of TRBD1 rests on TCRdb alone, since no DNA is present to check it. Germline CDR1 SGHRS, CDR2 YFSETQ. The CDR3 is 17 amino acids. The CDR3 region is CASSQGTGGAQNYGYTF.

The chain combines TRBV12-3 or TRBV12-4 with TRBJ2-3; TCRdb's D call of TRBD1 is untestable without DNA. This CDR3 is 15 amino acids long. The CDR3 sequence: CASSLSPPGPSTQYF.

CDR3 amino acids: CASSPGLKGSTIYF. V and J are TRBV28 and TRBJ1-3; TCRdb names TRBD1, which stays unverified in the absence of DNA. There are 14 residues in the CDR3. CDR1 and CDR2 (germline): MDHEN, SYDVKM.

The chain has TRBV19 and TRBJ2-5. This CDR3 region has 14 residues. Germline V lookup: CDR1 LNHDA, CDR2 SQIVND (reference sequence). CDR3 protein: CASSMVGSGETQYF.

Here the CDR3 reads CSPRTGNYEQYF. The rearrangement links TRBV20-1 to TRBJ2-7; TCRdb selects TRBD1, and the lack of DNA leaves this call unchecked. Germline CDR1 DFQATT, CDR2 SNEGSKA (reference sequence). The CDR3 totals 12 residues.

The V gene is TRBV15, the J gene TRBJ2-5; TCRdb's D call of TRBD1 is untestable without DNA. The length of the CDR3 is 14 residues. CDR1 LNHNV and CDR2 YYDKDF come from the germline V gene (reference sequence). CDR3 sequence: CATSRGDYQETQYF.

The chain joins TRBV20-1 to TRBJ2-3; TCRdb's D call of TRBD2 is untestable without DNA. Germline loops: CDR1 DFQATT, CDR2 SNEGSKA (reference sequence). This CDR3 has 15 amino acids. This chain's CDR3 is CSAAGTSGRSNTQYF.

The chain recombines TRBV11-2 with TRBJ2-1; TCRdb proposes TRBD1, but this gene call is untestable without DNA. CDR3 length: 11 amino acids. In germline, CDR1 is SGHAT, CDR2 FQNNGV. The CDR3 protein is CASSFPGAQFF.

The CDR3 loop is CASSVQGATTGELFF. This chain links TRBV18 with TRBJ2-2; the D gene TCRdb calls, TRBD1, cannot be checked with no DNA. Germline-derived CDR1 and CDR2 are KGHSH and LQKENI. CDR3 length: 15 residues.

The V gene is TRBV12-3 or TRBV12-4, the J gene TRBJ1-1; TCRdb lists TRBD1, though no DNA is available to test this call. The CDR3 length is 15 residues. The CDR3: CASSFPEQGGTEAFF.

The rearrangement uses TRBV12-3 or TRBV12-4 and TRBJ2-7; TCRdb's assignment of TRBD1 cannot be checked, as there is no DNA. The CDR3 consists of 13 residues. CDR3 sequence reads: CASSPLARGEQYF.

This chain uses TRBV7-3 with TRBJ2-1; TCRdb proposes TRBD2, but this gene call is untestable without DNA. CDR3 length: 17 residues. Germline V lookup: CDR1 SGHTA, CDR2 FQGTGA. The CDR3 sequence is CASSYTSGRGGMHEQFF. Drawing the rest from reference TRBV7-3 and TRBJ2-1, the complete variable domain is GAGVSQTPSNKVTEKGKYVELRCDPISGHTALYWYRQSLGQGPEFLIYFQGTGAADDSGLPNDRFFAVRPEGSVSTLKIQRTERGDSAVYLCASSYTSGRGGMHEQFFGPGTRLTVL.

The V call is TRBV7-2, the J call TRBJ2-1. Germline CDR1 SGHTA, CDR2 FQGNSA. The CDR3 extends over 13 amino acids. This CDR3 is CASSLGRHNEQFF.

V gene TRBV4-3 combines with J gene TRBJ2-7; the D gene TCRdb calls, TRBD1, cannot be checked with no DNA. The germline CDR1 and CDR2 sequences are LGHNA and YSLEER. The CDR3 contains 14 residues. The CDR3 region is CASSQATVWGEQYF.

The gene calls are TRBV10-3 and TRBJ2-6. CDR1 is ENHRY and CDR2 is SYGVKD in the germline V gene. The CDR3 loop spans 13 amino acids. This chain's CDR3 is CAISSSGANVLTF.

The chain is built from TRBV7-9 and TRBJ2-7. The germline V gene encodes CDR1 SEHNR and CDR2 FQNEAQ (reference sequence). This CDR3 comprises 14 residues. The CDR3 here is CASSPIRFSYEQYF.

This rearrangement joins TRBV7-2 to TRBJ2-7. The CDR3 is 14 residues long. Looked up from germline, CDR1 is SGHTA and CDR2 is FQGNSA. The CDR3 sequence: CASSPGDAPYEQYF. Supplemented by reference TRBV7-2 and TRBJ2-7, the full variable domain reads GAGVSQSPSNKVTEKGKDVELRCDPISGHTALYWYRQSLGQGLEFLIYFQGNSAPDKSGLPSDRFSAERTGGSVSTLTIQRTQQEDSAVYLCASSPGDAPYEQYFGPGTRLTVT.